The 29 T cell receptor beta chains below all came from one sample that was sequenced in a study of CD8 T cells in ankylosing spondylitis. TCRdb reprocessed the 5' RACE reads with MiXCR, giving one entry per CDR3 protein. This table has 200,000 to 250,000 distinct CDR3 sequences, about 11% appearing once. The sample was blood, either unsorted or a sorted T cell fraction (not recorded which). All receptors come from a male donor with ankylosing spondylitis or in good health (not recorded which).

Many counts were recorded for this clonotype. V usage is TRBV20-1 and J usage is TRBJ2-2, with 12 positions matching TRBD2. The trim removed 7 bases at V and 5 bases at J, leaving 5 bases unmatched. Looked up from germline, CDR1 is DFQATT and CDR2 is SNEGSKA (reference sequence). The CDR3 has 14 residues. The CDR3 is CSGTSGGKTGELFF. DNA of the CDR3: TGCAGTGGCACTAGCGGGGGGAAAACCGGGGAGCTGTTTTTT.

The chain is built from TRBV15 and TRBJ2-5; no definite D call. This CDR3 is built from 15 residues. Germline lookup yields CDR1 LNHNV and CDR2 YYDKDF (reference sequence). V lost 0 bases and J 2 bases, leaving 10 bases between the germline ends. The CDR3 is CATSRDPGVQETQYF. The DNA of the CDR3 is TGTGCCACCAGCAGAGATCCTGGCGTTCAAGAGACCCAGTACTTC.

V and J are TRBV2 and TRBJ2-7; D remains unclear. CDR1 is SNHLY and CDR2 is FYNNEI in the germline V gene. Trimming left V 4 bases short and J 0 bases short, with 16 bases between. The CDR3 covers 16 residues. CDR3 DNA: TGTGCCAGCAGTGTGAAAACGACGCGAAGCTCCTACGAGCAGTACTTC. Protein product: CASSVKTTRSSYEQYF.

The chain has TRBV2 and TRBJ2-7, with 7 bases aligning to TRBD1. Germline-derived CDR1 and CDR2 are SNHLY and FYNNEI. V lost 5 bases to trimming and J lost 1 base; unmatched junction nucleotides: 5. This CDR3 is 14 amino acids long. The chain's CDR3 is CASSTGTVSYEQYF. CDR3 nucleotide sequence: TGTGCCAGCAGTACCGGGACAGTATCCTACGAGCAGTACTTC.

The sample holds many counts of this clonotype. The V call is TRBV6-1, the J call TRBJ1-5, with a possible D match to TRBD1 (6 bases). Germline V gene data show CDR1 as MNHNS and CDR2 as SASEGT. The CDR3 loop spans 14 amino acids. V lost 6 bases, J lost 3 bases, and 12 bases lay in between. The CDR3 bases are TGTGCCAGCAGACCGACAGGCCTCAATCAGCCCCAGCATTTT. As protein: CASRPTGLNQPQHF.

This clonotype was observed at least ten times. The CDR3 DNA is TGTGCCACCAGCAGAGTGAGGGTAAACACCGGGGAGCTGTTTTTT. This gives the protein CATSRVRVNTGELFF. The genes are TRBV15 and TRBJ2-2, with D maybe TRBD2 (5 bases). Germline CDR1 and CDR2: LNHNV and YYDKDF (reference sequence). CDR3 length: 15 residues. V lost 1 base, J lost 2 bases, and 8 bases lay in between.

The table lists this clonotype with many counts. DNA for the CDR3: TGCGCCAGCAGCTTGGTTCTTTCGGGGGGCGAAGCTTTCTTT. Translation: CASSLVLSGGEAFF. The chain carries TRBV5-1 and TRBJ1-1; D is perhaps TRBD1 (6 bases). The CDR3 loop spans 14 amino acids. Germline-derived CDR1 and CDR2 are SGHRS and YFSETQ. Trimming stripped 0 bases from V and 8 bases from J, with 14 bases between.

This clonotype showed up many times. The genes are TRBV20-1 and TRBJ2-7; D gene uncertain. This CDR3 region has 12 residues. The V end was cut by 7 bases, the J end by 0 bases, with 10 bases between. From germline, CDR1 is DFQATT and CDR2 SNEGSKA (reference sequence). The CDR3 nucleotides are TGCAGTGTAGGTCAGAGCTCCTACGAGCAGTACTTC. Protein product: CSVGQSSYEQYF.

This clonotype came up many times. The chain links TRBV5-1 to TRBJ2-4, with 9 bases lining up with TRBD2. V lost 0 bases, J lost 7 bases, and 8 bases stayed unmatched. CDR3 length: 16 amino acids. Looked up from germline, CDR1 is SGHRS and CDR2 is YFSETQ. CDR3: CASSLALSSGVNIQYF. The CDR3 nucleotides read TGCGCCAGCAGCTTGGCCTTGTCTAGCGGGGTTAACATTCAGTACTTC. Looking up the rest from reference TRBV5-1 and TRBJ2-4 gives the full variable domain: KAGVTQTPRYLIKTRGQQVTLSCSPISGHRSVSWYQQTPGQGLQFLFEYFSETQRNKGNFPGRFSGRQFSNSRSEMNVSTLELGDSALYLCASSLALSSGVNIQYFGAGTRLSVL.

This clonotype was observed a few times. CDR3 DNA sequence: TGCGCCAGCAGCCAACCGGACAGGGGGACCTACGAGCAGTACTTC. This gives the protein CASSQPDRGTYEQYF. The V call is TRBV4-1, the J call TRBJ2-7, with 10 bases that match TRBD1. With 2 bases clipped from V and 2 bases from J, the junction kept 3 bases outside the gene matches. Germline CDR1 and CDR2: MGHRA and YSYEKL. This CDR3 is built from 15 residues.

In its sample, this clonotype was seen many times. The gene calls are TRBV25-1 and TRBJ2-7; possibly TRBD2 for D (5 bases). Germline V gives CDR1 MGHDK, CDR2 SYGVNS. V lost 1 base and J lost 9, with 16 bases in between. The CDR3 spans 14 residues. For the CDR3, the DNA is TGTGCCAGCAGTGAATTCGGGATTTATGCAGGGCAGTACTTC. Protein: CASSEFGIYAGQYF.

In its sample, this clonotype was seen a few times. The V call is TRBV5-5, the J call TRBJ2-7; D not resolved. This CDR3 region has 14 residues. Germline loops: CDR1 SGHKS, CDR2 YYEKEE (reference sequence). V was clipped by 1 base and J by 3 bases, with 11 bases between them. The chain's CDR3 is CASSLMGGSYEQYF. CDR3 in DNA: TGTGCCAGCAGCTTGATGGGCGGAAGCTACGAGCAGTACTTC.

In its sample, this clonotype was seen many times. This sequence joins TRBV5-1 and TRBJ2-3; 7 bases are a match to TRBD1. The CDR3 spans 13 residues. Germline CDR1 and CDR2: SGHRS and YFSETQ. With V trimmed by 3 bases and J by 14 bases, 12 bases remained unmatched. CDR3 sequence: CASSWTGTSARYF. DNA for the CDR3: TGCGCCAGCAGCTGGACAGGTACCTCGGCGAGGTATTTT.

Only a few counts were recorded for this clonotype. The genes are TRBV6-5 and TRBJ2-3; TRBD2 might be the D (7 bases). The V end lost 4 bases, the J end lost 5 bases, and 16 bases lay between the germline ends. CDR1 MNHEY and CDR2 SVGAGI come from the germline V gene. This CDR3 spans 15 amino acids. The CDR3 region has the DNA TGTGCCAGCAGTTGGTTCGGGGGGCCGGAAGATACGCAGTATTTT. It yields the protein CASSWFGGPEDTQYF.

The genes are TRBV20-1 and TRBJ2-7; 7 nucleotides align to TRBD1. The V gene's germline CDR1 is DFQATT and CDR2 SNEGSKA (reference sequence). The CDR3 covers 13 residues. The CDR3 here is CSKSRDRSYEQYF. The DNA for the CDR3 is TGCAGCAAATCCCGGGACAGATCCTACGAGCAGTACTTC.

This clonotype showed up many times. The CDR3 protein is CSARDRASGRLPYEQYF. CDR3 nucleotides: TGCAGTGCTAGAGATAGGGCTAGCGGGAGGCTGCCCTACGAGCAGTACTTC. This chain uses TRBV20-1 with TRBJ2-7; 11 nucleotides align to TRBD2. Germline V gene data show CDR1 as DFQATT and CDR2 as SNEGSKA (reference sequence). The CDR3 runs to 17 residues. V lost 0 bases, J lost 2 bases, and 9 bases stayed unmatched.

This clonotype was counted at least ten times. The V gene is TRBV7-8, the J gene TRBJ1-1; the match to TRBD1 covers 8 bases. Germline V lookup: CDR1 SGHVS, CDR2 FQNEAQ. J gave up 6 bases and V 1 base, and 7 bases lay outside the gene matches. The CDR3 is made up of 15 amino acids. The CDR3 loop reads CASSLVGTGGPEAFF. The CDR3 region has the DNA TGTGCCAGCAGCTTAGTGGGGACAGGTGGACCTGAAGCTTTCTTT. Full variable domain (missing parts from reference TRBV7-8 and TRBJ1-1): GAGVSQSPRYKVAKRGQDVALRCDPISGHVSLFWYQQALGQGPEFLTYFQNEAQLDKSGLPSDRFFAERPEGSVSTLKIQRTQQEDSAVYLCASSLVGTGGPEAFFGQGTRLTVV.

This clonotype appeared many times. CDR3 loop: CASSPGTSGVDTQYF. CDR3 coding DNA: TGTGCCAGCAGTCCTGGGACTAGCGGGGTAGATACGCAGTATTTT. This rearrangement joins TRBV6-1 to TRBJ2-3; TRBD2 matches 13 bases. CDR3 length equals 15 residues. Germline V gene lookup returns CDR1 MNHNS and CDR2 SASEGT. Trimming at V came to 5 bases and at J to 5 bases, leaving 4 bases not matched to a gene.

The rearrangement joins TRBV2 to TRBJ2-7, with a weak D call TRBD1 (6 bases). Trimming stripped 7 bases from V and 2 bases from J, with 18 bases between. Germline lookup yields CDR1 SNHLY and CDR2 FYNNEI. This CDR3 is 15 amino acids long. The CDR3 loop is CASTRWDIGTYEQYF. DNA of the CDR3: TGTGCCAGCACTCGTTGGGACATCGGGACCTACGAGCAGTACTTC.

The chain couples TRBV5-4 to TRBJ2-2; D is uncertain. The V and J ends lost 5 bases and 6 bases respectively, with 8 bases between them. CDR3 length: 12 amino acids. Per the germline V gene, CDR1 is SGHNT and CDR2 is YYREEE (reference sequence). In DNA form, the CDR3 reads TGTGCCAGCAGTAAGAGTTCCGGGGAGCTGTTTTTT. Its translation: CASSKSSGELFF.

The table lists this clonotype with many counts. The V call is TRBV5-6, the J call TRBJ1-1; D uncertain. The germline V gene has CDR1 SGHDT and CDR2 YYEEEE. This CDR3 region has 13 residues. V was pared by 3 bases and J by 4 bases, with 10 bases between. The CDR3 is CASSSTAGTEAFF. The CDR3 DNA sequence: TGTGCCAGCAGCTCGACGGCGGGCACTGAAGCTTTCTTT.

This clonotype turned up a few times. The J gene is TRBJ1-3, the V gene TRBV12-5; 7 bases line up with TRBD1. In germline, CDR1 is LGHNT, CDR2 FRNRAP. J was trimmed by 3 bases and V by 4 bases; bases with no gene match: 6. The CDR3 length is 15 residues. CDR3 in amino acids: CASGSLQGGGNTIYF. CDR3 nucleotides: TGTGCTAGTGGTTCCCTTCAGGGGGGTGGAAACACCATATATTTT. Combining the CDR3 with reference TRBV12-5 and TRBJ1-3 gives the whole variable domain DARVTQTPRHKVTEMGQEVTMRCQPILGHNTVFWYRQTMMQGLELLAYFRNRAPLDDSGMPKDRFSAEMPDATLATLKIQPSEPRDSAVYFCASGSLQGGGNTIYFGEGSWLTVV.

This clonotype showed up many times. The chain joins TRBV5-1 to TRBJ1-1; the match to TRBD1 covers 9 bases. The CDR3 length is 14 residues. CDR1 is SGHRS and CDR2 is YFSETQ in the germline V gene. Trimming took 7 bases from V and 1 from J; bases not matched to a gene: 5. CDR3 loop: CASAWTGENTEAFF. The CDR3 region has the DNA TGCGCCAGCGCCTGGACAGGGGAGAACACTGAAGCTTTCTTT. Full variable domain (remainder filled in from reference TRBV5-1 and TRBJ1-1): KAGVTQTPRYLIKTRGQQVTLSCSPISGHRSVSWYQQTPGQGLQFLFEYFSETQRNKGNFPGRFSGRQFSNSRSEMNVSTLELGDSALYLCASAWTGENTEAFFGQGTRLTVV.

This clonotype was found many times. The chain employs TRBV10-2 and TRBJ2-7; 11 bases line up with TRBD2. J lost 0 bases, V lost 6 bases, and 22 bases had no gene match. The length of the CDR3 is 21 residues. CDR1 and CDR2 from the germline V gene are WSHSY and SAAADI. The CDR3 sequence is CASSPPLTSPTGTSGSYEQYF. DNA of the CDR3: TGCGCCAGCAGCCCCCCCCTAACCTCGCCCACCGGGACTAGCGGCTCCTACGAGCAGTACTTC.

This clonotype was seen a few times. The rearrangement uses TRBV19 and TRBJ1-1; a possible D gene is TRBD1 (6 bases). This CDR3 is 14 amino acids long. Germline V gene lookup returns CDR1 LNHDA and CDR2 SQIVND (reference sequence). Between the trimmed V and J ends, which lost 4 bases and 5 bases, there was a span of 14 bases. The CDR3, as DNA: TGTGCCAGTAGTACTCAGGGGCTAGCAACTGAAGCTTTCTTT. Residues: CASSTQGLATEAFF. Together with reference TRBV19 and TRBJ1-1, the CDR3 gives the full variable domain: DGGITQSPKYLFRKEGQNVTLSCEQNLNHDAMYWYRQDPGQGLRLIYYSQIVNDFQKGDIAEGYSVSREKKESFPLTVTSAQKNPTAFYLCASSTQGLATEAFFGQGTRLTVV.

This clonotype was seen repeatedly, ten times or more. J is TRBJ2-1 and V is TRBV7-8, with D possibly TRBD2 on 6 matching bases. The V end was cut by 2 bases, the J end by 5 bases, with 25 bases between. The germline CDR1 and CDR2 sequences are SGHVS and FQNEAQ. CDR3 length: 19 amino acids. CDR3 nucleotide sequence: TGTGCCAGCAGCTTACTAGCGTTCAGTTATTTAAGTTATGACAATGAGCAGTTCTTC. It codes for CASSLLAFSYLSYDNEQFF.

There are a few counts of this clonotype. The chain combines TRBV3-1 with TRBJ2-5, with D uncertain. Germline V gene data show CDR1 as LGHDT and CDR2 as YNNKEL (reference sequence). This CDR3 comprises 14 residues. Trimming removed 1 base from V and 5 bases from J, with 11 bases in between. This CDR3 is CASSQGVAPETQYF. For the CDR3, the DNA is TGTGCCAGCAGCCAAGGGGTTGCGCCGGAGACCCAGTACTTC.

This clonotype was detected many times. V is TRBV29-1 and J is TRBJ2-1, with 8 bases identical to TRBD1. Germline trimming cut 6 bases from V and 6 bases from J; bases unmatched to any gene: 13. The CDR3 contains 15 residues. Germline V CDR1 and CDR2: SQVTM, ANQGSEA. This CDR3 is CSVAPGQANLNEQFF. The CDR3 DNA follows: TGCAGCGTGGCGCCGGGACAGGCTAATCTCAATGAGCAGTTCTTC.

This clonotype was observed at least ten times. The CDR3 nucleotides read TGTGCCAGCAGCTCCCGAATCTCCTTCCAAGAGACCCAGTACTTC. This codes for CASSSRISFQETQYF. The V call is TRBV6-1, the J call TRBJ2-5; D ambiguous. Germline CDR1 is MNHNS and CDR2 is SASEGT. The CDR3 consists of 15 residues. V was pared by 6 bases and J by 1 base, with 15 bases between.